This TCR beta chain was recorded in a study of T cell changes during pregnancy in multiple sclerosis. The table came from immunoSEQ multiplex PCR; TCRdb's copy has only in-frame clones and leaves some out. The table shows over 60,000 clones, with 91% occurring only once. This CDR3 has 18 amino acids. The V segment lost 4 bases and the J segment 6 bases; nucleotides outside the gene matches: 18. Germline V gene lookup returns CDR1 SGHDT and CDR2 YYEEEE. Sequences were derived from peripheral blood, sampled in the third trimester of pregnancy. This clonotype originated in a female donor in good health, enrolled as a control in a pregnancy study. The chain has TRBV5-6 and TRBJ2-2; the match to TRBD1 covers 7 bases. CDR3 amino acids: CASSLKGYRGRSAGELFF. The CDR3 DNA reads as TGTGCCAGCAGCCTAAAGGGATACAGGGGAAGGAGTGCCGGGGAGCTGTTTTTT.